The clone carrying this T cell receptor beta chain was counted at least ten times. The target antigen is unknown. Germline loops: CDR1 DFQATT, CDR2 SNEGSKA (reference sequence). V dropped 1 base and J dropped 10 bases, with 15 bases sitting between them. The CDR3 is 13 amino acids. These data are taken from a study of CD8 T cells in ankylosing spondylitis. With molecular barcodes, quantitative 5'-RACE was used to make the TCR beta libraries. TCRdb re-derived calls from the 5' RACE reads in MiXCR, one entry per CDR3 protein. The sample has 100,000 to 150,000 distinct CDR3 sequences, 10% to 12% seen once. Broader study findings: Clones linked to disease were reported to show significant enrichment in matched ankylosing spondylitis synovial fluid. A TCR beta motif of about eight highly homologous variants seemed to mark ankylosing spondylitis blood.

Sequencing used blood, either unsorted or a sorted T cell fraction (not recorded which). The rearrangement uses TRBV20-1 and TRBJ2-3; D possibly uses TRBD1 or TRBD2 (5 bases each). The sequence derives from a female donor with ankylosing spondylitis or in good health (not recorded which). The CDR3, as DNA: TGCAGTGCTAGAGTCAGGGACCAACATGCGCAGTATTTT. This translates into CSARVRDQHAQYF.